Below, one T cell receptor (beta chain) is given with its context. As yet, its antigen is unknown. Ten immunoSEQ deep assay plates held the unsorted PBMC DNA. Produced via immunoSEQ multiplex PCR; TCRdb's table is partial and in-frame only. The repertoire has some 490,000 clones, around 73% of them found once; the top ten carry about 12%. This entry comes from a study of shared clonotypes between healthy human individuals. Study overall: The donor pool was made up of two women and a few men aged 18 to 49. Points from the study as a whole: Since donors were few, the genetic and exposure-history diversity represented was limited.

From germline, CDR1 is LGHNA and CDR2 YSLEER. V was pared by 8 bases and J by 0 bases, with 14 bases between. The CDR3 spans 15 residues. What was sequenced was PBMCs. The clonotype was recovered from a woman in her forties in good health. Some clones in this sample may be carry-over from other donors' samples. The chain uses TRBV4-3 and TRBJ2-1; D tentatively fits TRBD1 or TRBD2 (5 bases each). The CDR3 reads CASAEGQISYNEQFF. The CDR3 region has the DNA TGCGCCAGCGCTGAGGGGCAGATCTCCTACAATGAGCAGTTCTTC.